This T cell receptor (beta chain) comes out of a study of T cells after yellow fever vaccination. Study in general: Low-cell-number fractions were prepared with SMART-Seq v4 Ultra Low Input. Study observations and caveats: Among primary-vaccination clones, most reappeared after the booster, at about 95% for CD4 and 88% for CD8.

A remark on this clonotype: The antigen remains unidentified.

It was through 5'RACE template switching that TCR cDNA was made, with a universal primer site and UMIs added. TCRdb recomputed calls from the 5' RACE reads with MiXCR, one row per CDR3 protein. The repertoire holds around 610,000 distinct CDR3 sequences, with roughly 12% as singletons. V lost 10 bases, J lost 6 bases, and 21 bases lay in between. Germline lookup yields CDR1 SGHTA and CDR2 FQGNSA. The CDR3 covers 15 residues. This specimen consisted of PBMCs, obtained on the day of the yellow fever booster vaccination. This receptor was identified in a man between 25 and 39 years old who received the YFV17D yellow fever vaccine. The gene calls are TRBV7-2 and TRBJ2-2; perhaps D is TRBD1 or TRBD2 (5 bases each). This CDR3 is CATRGGDLISGELFF. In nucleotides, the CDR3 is TGTGCCACCCGGGGTGGGGACCTCATCTCCGGGGAGCTGTTTTTT.